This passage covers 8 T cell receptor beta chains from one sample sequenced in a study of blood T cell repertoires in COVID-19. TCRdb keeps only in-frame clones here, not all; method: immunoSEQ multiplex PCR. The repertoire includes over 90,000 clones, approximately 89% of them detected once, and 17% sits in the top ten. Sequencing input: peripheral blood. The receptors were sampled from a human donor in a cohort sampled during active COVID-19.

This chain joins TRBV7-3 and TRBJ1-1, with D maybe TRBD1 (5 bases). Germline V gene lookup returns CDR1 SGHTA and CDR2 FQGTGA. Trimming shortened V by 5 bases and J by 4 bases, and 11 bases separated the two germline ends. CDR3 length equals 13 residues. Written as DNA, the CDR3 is TGTGCCAGCAGCGGGGGGAAGGGCACTGAAGCTTTCTTT. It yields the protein CASSGGKGTEAFF.

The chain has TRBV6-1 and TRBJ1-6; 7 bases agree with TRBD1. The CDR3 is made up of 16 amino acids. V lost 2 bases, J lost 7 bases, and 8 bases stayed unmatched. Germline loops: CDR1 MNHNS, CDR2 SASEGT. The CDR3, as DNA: TGTGCCAGCAGTGAATATCTCGACAGGGTAAATTCACCCCTCCACTTT. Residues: CASSEYLDRVNSPLHF.

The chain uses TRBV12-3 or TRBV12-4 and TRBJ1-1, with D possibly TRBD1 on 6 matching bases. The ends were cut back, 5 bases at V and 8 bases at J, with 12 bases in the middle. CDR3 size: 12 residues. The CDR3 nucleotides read TGTGCCAGCAGTGCAGGGGTAGGGGAAGCTTTCTTT. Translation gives CASSAGVGEAFF.

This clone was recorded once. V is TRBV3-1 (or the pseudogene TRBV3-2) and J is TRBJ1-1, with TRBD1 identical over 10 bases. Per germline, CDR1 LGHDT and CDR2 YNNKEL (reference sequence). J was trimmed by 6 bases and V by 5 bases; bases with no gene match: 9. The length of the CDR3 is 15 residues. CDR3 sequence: CASSSSWDRGSEAFF. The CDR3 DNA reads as TGTGCCAGCAGCTCCTCCTGGGACAGGGGATCTGAAGCTTTCTTT.

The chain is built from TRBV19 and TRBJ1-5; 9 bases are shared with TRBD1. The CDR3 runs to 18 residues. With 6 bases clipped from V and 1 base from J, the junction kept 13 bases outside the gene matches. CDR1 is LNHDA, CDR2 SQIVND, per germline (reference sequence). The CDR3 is CASSRSRDRVGSNQPQHF. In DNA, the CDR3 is TGTGCCAGTAGCCGGTCCCGGGACAGGGTGGGGAGCAATCAGCCCCAGCATTTT.

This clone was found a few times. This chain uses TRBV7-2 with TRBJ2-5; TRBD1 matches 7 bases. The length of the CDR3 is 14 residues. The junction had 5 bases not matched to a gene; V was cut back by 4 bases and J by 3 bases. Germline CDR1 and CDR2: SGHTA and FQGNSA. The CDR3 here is CASSWGTEEETQYF. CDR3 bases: TGTGCCAGCAGCTGGGGGACAGAAGAAGAGACCCAGTACTTC.

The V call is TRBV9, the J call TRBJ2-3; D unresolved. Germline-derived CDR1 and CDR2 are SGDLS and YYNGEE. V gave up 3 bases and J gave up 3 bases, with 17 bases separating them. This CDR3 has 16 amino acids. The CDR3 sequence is CASSARHQGQTDTQYF. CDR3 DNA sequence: TGTGCCAGCAGCGCGAGACACCAAGGTCAAACAGATACGCAGTATTTT.

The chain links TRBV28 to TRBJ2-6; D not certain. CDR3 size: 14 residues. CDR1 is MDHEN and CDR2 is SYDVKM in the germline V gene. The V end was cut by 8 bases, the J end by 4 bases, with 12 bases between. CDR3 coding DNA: TGTGCCAGCGCAACCTTGGGCGGGGCCAACGTCCTGACTTTC. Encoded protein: CASATLGGANVLTF.